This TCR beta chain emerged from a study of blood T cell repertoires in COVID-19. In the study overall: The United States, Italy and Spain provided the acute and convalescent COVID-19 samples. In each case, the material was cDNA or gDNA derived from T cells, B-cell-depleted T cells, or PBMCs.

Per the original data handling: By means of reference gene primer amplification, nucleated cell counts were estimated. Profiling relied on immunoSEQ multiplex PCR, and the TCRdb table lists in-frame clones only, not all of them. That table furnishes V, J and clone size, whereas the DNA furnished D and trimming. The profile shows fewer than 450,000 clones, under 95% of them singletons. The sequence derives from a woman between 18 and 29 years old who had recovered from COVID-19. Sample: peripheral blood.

Written as DNA, the CDR3 is TGTGCCAGCAGCTTAGTAACCGGGACAGGGAACACTGAAGCTTTCTTT. It translates to CASSLVTGTGNTEAFF. J is TRBJ1-1 and V is TRBV7-9; 8 bases are shared with TRBD1. V shed 1 base, J shed 1 base, and the junction held 5 bases outside the gene matches. This CDR3 has 16 residues. Germline values: CDR1 SEHNR, CDR2 FQNEAQ (reference sequence).